The rows below give T cell receptor beta chains drawn from one sample of a study of CD8 T cells in Susac syndrome. TCRdb passed the immunoSEQ multiplex PCR reads through MiXCR, listing each CDR3 protein once. The repertoire includes fewer than 350,000 distinct CDR3 sequences, almost 85% of them detected once, and 0.2% to 0.25% sits in the top ten. Sequenced input: CD8+ T cells from PBMCs. The receptors stem from a human donor with multiple sclerosis. The CDR3 runs from the conserved cysteine through the conserved F or W. D genes are given only for firm matches. Size tells how often a clone was seen (once, few, many) or the class of an expanded clone, and some rows leave it out.

D gene: -
J gene: TRBJ2-2
clone size: -
V gene: TRBV7-9
CDR3 protein: CASSPTTASNTGELFF
CDR3 DNA: TGTGCCAGCAGCCCCACGACAGCATCTAACACCGGGGAGCTGTTTTTT

D gene: TRBD1
J gene: TRBJ2-3
clone size: -
V gene: TRBV5-6
CDR3 protein: CASSLQGASTDTQYF
CDR3 DNA: TGTGCCAGCAGCTTACAGGGGGCGAGCACAGATACGCAGTATTTT

D gene: -
J gene: TRBJ2-1
clone size: once
V gene: TRBV7-2
CDR3 protein: CASSPFWNCNEQFF
CDR3 DNA: TGTGCCAGCAGCCCTTTTTGGAACTGCAATGAGCAGTTCTTC

D gene: -
J gene: TRBJ2-3
clone size: -
V gene: TRBV6-2/TRBV6-3
CDR3 protein: CASSYPPGAADTQYF
CDR3 DNA: TGTGCCAGCAGTTACCCCCCGGGAGCGGCAGATACGCAGTATTTT

D gene: -
J gene: TRBJ2-7
clone size: -
V gene: TRBV4-3
CDR3 protein: CASSQEAEYEQYF
CDR3 DNA: TGCGCCAGCAGCCAAGAAGCAGAGTACGAGCAGTACTTC

D gene: -
J gene: TRBJ2-1
clone size: -
V gene: TRBV27
CDR3 protein: CASSLVTASSYNEQFF
CDR3 DNA: TGTGCCAGCAGTTTAGTCACAGCTAGCTCCTACAATGAGCAGTTCTTC

D gene: -
J gene: TRBJ2-1
clone size: -
V gene: TRBV25-1
CDR3 protein: CASSEDLGSYYNEQFF
CDR3 DNA: TGTGCCAGCAGTGAAGATCTAGGTTCGTACTACAATGAGCAGTTCTTC

D gene: -
J gene: TRBJ2-7
clone size: -
V gene: TRBV7-2
CDR3 protein: CAIQEGDSYEQYF
CDR3 DNA: TGTGCCATCCAAGAAGGGGACTCCTACGAGCAGTACTTC

D gene: TRBD2
J gene: TRBJ2-1
clone size: -
V gene: TRBV24-1
CDR3 protein: CATSDLGGEAYNEQFF
CDR3 DNA: TGTGCCACCAGTGACTTGGGGGGGGAGGCCTACAATGAGCAGTTCTTC

D gene: -
J gene: TRBJ2-7
clone size: few
V gene: TRBV4-3
CDR3 protein: CASSQDSASSYEQYF
CDR3 DNA: TGCGCCAGCAGCCAAGATTCGGCTAGCTCCTACGAGCAGTACTTC

D gene: -
J gene: TRBJ2-7
clone size: -
V gene: TRBV6-5
CDR3 protein: CASSYRGTGYEQYF
CDR3 DNA: TGTGCCAGCAGTTACAGGGGGACCGGCTACGAGCAGTACTTC

D gene: -
J gene: TRBJ2-3
clone size: -
V gene: TRBV2
CDR3 protein: CASSPPGTQYF
CDR3 DNA: TGTGCCAGCAGTCCCCCCGGCACGCAGTATTTT

D gene: -
J gene: TRBJ2-7
clone size: -
V gene: TRBV4-1
CDR3 protein: CASSQALLEGWGYEQYF
CDR3 DNA: TGCGCCAGCAGCCAAGCATTACTGGAGGGGTGGGGCTACGAGCAGTACTTC

D gene: TRBD1
J gene: TRBJ2-1
clone size: -
V gene: TRBV18
CDR3 protein: CASSPFLSLGQGDNEQFF
CDR3 DNA: TGTGCCAGCTCACCCTTCCTCTCCTTGGGACAGGGAGACAATGAGCAGTTCTTC

D gene: -
J gene: TRBJ1-2
clone size: -
V gene: TRBV11-3
CDR3 protein: CASSLQGNLGKTYGYTF
CDR3 DNA: TGTGCCAGCAGCCTTCAGGGCAATCTCGGAAAGACCTATGGCTACACCTTC

D gene: -
J gene: TRBJ2-1
clone size: -
V gene: TRBV20-1
CDR3 protein: CSAPTRYNEQFF
CDR3 DNA: TGCAGTGCACCGACAAGATACAATGAGCAGTTCTTC

D gene: -
J gene: TRBJ1-2
clone size: once
V gene: TRBV28
CDR3 protein: CASSLSGIYGYTF
CDR3 DNA: TGTGCCAGCAGTTTATCCGGGATCTATGGCTACACCTTC

D gene: TRBD2
J gene: TRBJ2-2
clone size: -
V gene: TRBV6-5
CDR3 protein: CASSYGSAGTNTGELFF
CDR3 DNA: TGTGCCAGCAGTTATGGGTCAGCGGGGACGAACACCGGGGAGCTGTTTTTT

D gene: -
J gene: TRBJ2-7
clone size: -
V gene: TRBV6-1
CDR3 protein: CASSDPGLIDYEQYF
CDR3 DNA: TGTGCCAGCAGTGACCCGGGATTAATAGATTACGAGCAGTACTTC

D gene: TRBD1
J gene: TRBJ1-2
clone size: -
V gene: TRBV12-3/TRBV12-4
CDR3 protein: CASSLAGGDRYTF
CDR3 DNA: TGTGCCAGCAGTTTAGCAGGGGGCGACCGCTACACCTTC

D gene: -
J gene: TRBJ2-1
clone size: -
V gene: TRBV12-3/TRBV12-4
CDR3 protein: CASSFYWVTSINEQFF
CDR3 DNA: TGTGCCAGCAGTTTTTATTGGGTTACTAGTATCAATGAGCAGTTCTTC

D gene: -
J gene: TRBJ2-7
clone size: once
V gene: TRBV27
CDR3 protein: CASSLFRGDDEQYF
CDR3 DNA: TGTGCCAGCAGTTTATTTAGGGGTGACGACGAGCAGTACTTC

D gene: -
J gene: TRBJ2-3
clone size: once
V gene: TRBV5-1
CDR3 protein: CASSALQGGLSTDTQYF
CDR3 DNA: TGCGCCAGCAGCGCCCTACAGGGGGGGCTTAGCACAGATACGCAGTATTTT

D gene: -
J gene: TRBJ1-1
clone size: -
V gene: TRBV5-8
CDR3 protein: CASSFAEAFF
CDR3 DNA: TGTGCCAGCAGCTTTGCTGAAGCTTTCTTT

D gene: -
J gene: TRBJ1-1
clone size: few
V gene: TRBV3-1
CDR3 protein: CASSSAQGSNTEAFF
CDR3 DNA: TGTGCCAGCAGCTCGGCGCAGGGATCGAACACTGAAGCTTTCTTT

D gene: TRBD2
J gene: TRBJ2-1
clone size: -
V gene: TRBV4-2
CDR3 protein: CASSQDPAGGDNEQFF
CDR3 DNA: TGTGCCAGCAGCCAAGATCCAGCGGGAGGGGACAATGAGCAGTTCTTC

D gene: -
J gene: TRBJ1-5
clone size: once
V gene: TRBV6-2/TRBV6-3
CDR3 protein: CASSQGFQPQHF
CDR3 DNA: TGTGCCAGCAGCCAGGGATTTCAGCCCCAGCATTTT

D gene: -
J gene: TRBJ1-3
clone size: -
V gene: TRBV2
CDR3 protein: CASQDRFSGNTIYF
CDR3 DNA: TGTGCCAGCCAAGACAGGTTCTCTGGAAACACCATATATTTT

D gene: -
J gene: TRBJ2-5
clone size: -
V gene: TRBV4-3
CDR3 protein: CASSQDPFKGETQYF
CDR3 DNA: TGCGCCAGCAGCCAAGACCCATTTAAGGGAGAGACCCAGTACTTC

D gene: -
J gene: TRBJ2-7
clone size: -
V gene: TRBV5-8
CDR3 protein: CASSYYSEQYF
CDR3 DNA: TGTGCCAGCAGCTATTACTCCGAGCAGTACTTC